The sequence of this T cell receptor beta chain was determined in a study of cytomegalovirus exposure and HLA in healthy donors. The study, taken as a whole, reports: Later analysis identified a missense DCLRE1C variant that was linked to TCR beta V- and J-gene trimming. In a later analysis, an Asian-associated ancestry cluster reportedly showed fewer N-insertions than the approximately 660-donor mean. Presence/absence analyses rested on an assumption that sequencing depth was roughly uniform across donors.

In regard to this clone: Its specificity is unknown.

60 Vbeta and 13 Jbeta primers were used in PCR. Profiling relied on immunoSEQ multiplex PCR, and the TCRdb table lists in-frame clones only, not all of them. Among about 93,000 clones listed, nearly 80% were seen once. This CDR3 has 15 amino acids. With 0 bases removed from V and 9 bases from J, the gap between germline ends came to 15 bases. Germline V lookup: CDR1 LGHNA, CDR2 YSLEER. The sequence was collected from a woman aged 40 to 50 in good health and CMV-seronegative. The sequencing input was PBMCs. V and J are TRBV4-3 and TRBJ2-1, with TRBD2 as a possible D gene (7 bases). The CDR3 nucleotides read TGCGCCAGCAGCCAAGATGGTGGGAGGGGGGGTGAGCAGTTCTTC. It yields the protein CASSQDGGRGGEQFF.